This passage covers 28 T cell receptor beta chains from one sample sequenced in a study of siplizumab effects on memory and regulatory T cells. Libraries were prepared by immunoSEQ multiplex PCR; TCRdb keeps only in-frame clonotypes and omits some of them. The sample lists about 91,000 clones; more than 95% were seen once. What was sequenced was naive CD4+ T cells sorted from blood. The receptors shown here come from a human donor in good health.

This chain uses TRBV27 with TRBJ1-6, with 8 bases lining up with TRBD1. Germline loops: CDR1 MNHEY, CDR2 SMNVEV (reference sequence). This CDR3 region has 14 residues. The V segment lost 5 bases and the J segment 7 bases; nucleotides outside the gene matches: 4. The CDR3 region is CASSQGAGNSPLHF. The CDR3 DNA reads as TGTGCCAGCAGTCAGGGGGCGGGAAATTCACCCCTCCACTTT.

The chain carries TRBV11-3 and TRBJ1-1; no clear D gene. Germline V gene sequence: CDR1 SGHNT, CDR2 YENEEA. This CDR3 has 13 residues. V lost 8 bases to trimming and J lost 4 bases, with 14 bases between them. In DNA form, the CDR3 reads TGTGCCAGCGGCTCATCGGGAAGCACTGAAGCTTTCTTT. Protein: CASGSSGSTEAFF.

This clone was detected only once. The chain has TRBV28 and TRBJ2-3; D may be TRBD1 (6 bases). Germline V lookup: CDR1 MDHEN, CDR2 SYDVKM. This CDR3 has 14 amino acids. V lost 3 bases and J lost 2, with 9 bases in between. Here the CDR3 reads CASSFQGFTDTQYF. For the CDR3, the DNA is TGTGCCAGCAGTTTCCAGGGGTTCACAGATACGCAGTATTTT.

V and J are TRBV6-6 and TRBJ2-1, with D hard to call. The V gene lost 6 bases and the J gene lost 3 bases, with 18 bases spanning the gap. This CDR3 spans 16 amino acids. Germline lookup yields CDR1 MNHNY and CDR2 SVGAGI (reference sequence). This CDR3 reads CASSLRIVGDYNEQFF. CDR3 nucleotide sequence: TGTGCCAGCAGCCTCCGTATCGTGGGTGACTACAATGAGCAGTTCTTC.

This clone occurred a few times. V usage is TRBV20-1 and J usage is TRBJ1-1; no definite D call. The V end was cut by 6 bases, the J end by 6 bases, with 11 bases between. The CDR3 extends over 11 amino acids. Germline CDR1 DFQATT, CDR2 SNEGSKA (reference sequence). The DNA of the CDR3 is TGCAGTGCGCTAAGAGCTGCTGAAGCTTTCTTT. It is translated as CSALRAAEAFF.

The chain is built from TRBV15 and TRBJ1-3, with D perhaps TRBD1 (5 bases). Germline CDR1 reads LNHNV; CDR2 reads YYDKDF (reference sequence). Trimming pared 0 bases from V and 1 base from J, leaving 13 bases between. The CDR3 runs to 17 residues. CDR3 protein: CATSRDPGASSGNTIYF. The CDR3 DNA reads TGTGCCACCAGCAGAGATCCCGGGGCGAGTTCTGGAAACACCATATATTTT.

The V gene is TRBV6-6, the J gene TRBJ1-2; D possibly corresponds to TRBD1 (5 bases). Germline CDR1 and CDR2: MNHNY and SVGAGI (reference sequence). CDR3 length: 12 amino acids. Trimming removed 6 bases from V and 7 bases from J, with 12 bases in between. CDR3: CASSGQGSGYTF. CDR3 in DNA: TGTGCCAGCAGCGGACAAGGTTCTGGCTACACCTTC.

This chain connects TRBV7-9 to TRBJ2-3, with a possible D match to TRBD1 (5 bases). The germline gives CDR1 SEHNR, CDR2 FQNEAQ (reference sequence). V was trimmed by 2 bases and J by 2 bases, leaving 8 bases between them. The CDR3 runs 14 residues. CDR3 sequence (DNA): TGTGCCAGCAGCTTATCGACAGACACAGATACGCAGTATTTT. Protein: CASSLSTDTDTQYF.

A single count supports this clone. V usage is TRBV5-6 and J usage is TRBJ1-1; D possibly corresponds to TRBD1 (6 bases). The CDR3 covers 13 residues. Germline lookup yields CDR1 SGHDT and CDR2 YYEEEE. The V and J ends lost 4 bases and 5 bases respectively, with 12 bases between them. The CDR3 protein is CASSPQGGTEAFF. CDR3 in DNA: TGTGCCAGCAGCCCACAGGGTGGAACTGAAGCTTTCTTT.

The V and J genes are TRBV6-5 and TRBJ1-6; the D is unclear. The germline gives CDR1 MNHEY, CDR2 SVGAGI. This CDR3 is 15 amino acids long. V dropped 2 bases and J dropped 6 bases, with 11 bases sitting between them. DNA for the CDR3: TGTGCCAGCAGTTACGTGCCAGGCACTAATTCACCCCTCCACTTT. Protein sequence: CASSYVPGTNSPLHF.

V gene TRBV6-5 combines with J gene TRBJ2-1; TRBD2 agrees at 7 bases. The CDR3 contains 15 residues. The germline V gene encodes CDR1 MNHEY and CDR2 SVGAGI. Losses at the gene ends were 2 bases for V and 2 bases for J; bases not matched to a gene: 3. CDR3 sequence: CASSYGEGPYNEQFF. In DNA, the CDR3 is TGTGCCAGCAGTTACGGGGAGGGGCCCTACAATGAGCAGTTCTTC.

CDR3 loop: CASSYSTGNYGYTF. CDR3 sequence (DNA): TGTGCCAGCAGTTACTCGACAGGGAACTATGGCTACACCTTC. The V and J genes are TRBV6-5 and TRBJ1-2; TRBD1 aligns across 7 bases. The CDR3 loop spans 14 amino acids. Germline V gives CDR1 MNHEY, CDR2 SVGAGI. Trimming at V came to 0 bases and at J to 2 bases, leaving 0 bases not matched to a gene.

The genes are TRBV7-9 and TRBJ1-5; 8 nucleotides line up with TRBD1. The V and J ends lost 5 bases and 4 bases, in that order; junction bases with no gene match: 7. The CDR3 loop spans 15 amino acids. Germline values: CDR1 SEHNR, CDR2 FQNEAQ (reference sequence). The CDR3 here is CASSPQGASNQPQHF. CDR3 DNA: TGTGCCAGCAGCCCGCAGGGGGCGAGTAATCAGCCCCAGCATTTT.

This clone was counted once. J is TRBJ2-2 and V is TRBV6-5; the D gene could be TRBD1 or TRBD2 (6 bases each). Trimming shortened V by 8 bases and J by 6 bases, and 13 bases separated the two germline ends. CDR3 length: 13 amino acids. Germline V gene lookup returns CDR1 MNHEY and CDR2 SVGAGI. CDR3 bases: TGTGCCAGCCGAGGGGGGCTCGCCGGGGAGCTGTTTTTT. Protein product: CASRGGLAGELFF.

The V call is TRBV5-1, the J call TRBJ1-1; unclear D gene. Germline CDR1 is SGHRS and CDR2 is YFSETQ. Trimming left V 4 bases short and J 8 bases short, with 15 bases between. The CDR3 runs 13 residues. DNA of the CDR3: TGCGCCAGCAGCGTCCCTCGGGAAGGGGAAGCTTTCTTT. This codes for CASSVPREGEAFF.

The V and J genes are TRBV6-1 and TRBJ1-1; TRBD1 might be the D (6 bases). CDR3 length: 14 amino acids. V dropped 11 bases and J dropped 0 bases, with 16 bases sitting between them. From germline, CDR1 is MNHNS and CDR2 SASEGT. CDR3 nucleotides: TGTGCCTTACAGACGGGGGGCATGAACACTGAAGCTTTCTTT. Translated: CALQTGGMNTEAFF.

The chain employs TRBV30 and TRBJ2-7; 8 nucleotides match TRBD1. CDR3 length: 12 amino acids. Germline CDR1 is GTSNPN and CDR2 is SVGIG (reference sequence). The V and J ends lost 4 bases and 7 bases, in that order; junction bases with no gene match: 6. This CDR3 reads CAWNGQGREQYF. The CDR3 DNA sequence: TGTGCCTGGAACGGACAGGGAAGGGAGCAGTACTTC.

The rearrangement joins TRBV10-1 to TRBJ1-1; D is undetermined. The CDR3 totals 13 residues. Looked up from germline, CDR1 is WNHNN and CDR2 is SYGVQD (reference sequence). V was cut by 3 bases and J by 8 bases, with 13 bases left in between. CDR3 in DNA: TGCGCCAGCAGTGACGCAGGACGGCCCGAAGCTTTCTTT. Translated: CASSDAGRPEAFF.

This chain connects TRBV7-3 to TRBJ2-3; perhaps D is TRBD1 or TRBD2 (5 bases each). Trimming cost V 5 bases and J 2 bases, with 14 bases left between them. Germline assignment: CDR1 SGHTA and CDR2 FQGTGA. The length of the CDR3 is 15 residues. CDR3 in DNA: TGTGCCAGCAGCGCCAACACCGGGACCACAGATACGCAGTATTTT. Encoded protein: CASSANTGTTDTQYF.

The chain is built from TRBV11-2 and TRBJ1-2; 8 bases match TRBD1. Germline CDR1 reads SGHAT; CDR2 reads FQNNGV. Germline trimming cut 6 bases from V and 0 bases from J; bases unmatched to any gene: 18. The CDR3 loop spans 19 amino acids. The chain's CDR3 is CASRQLTGGRMSPNYGYTF. CDR3 sequence (DNA): TGTGCCAGCAGACAATTAACAGGGGGGAGGATGTCCCCTAACTATGGCTACACCTTC.

This rearrangement joins TRBV19 to TRBJ2-1; 7 nucleotides match TRBD1. V was pared by 4 bases and J by 6 bases, with 3 bases of the junction left unmatched. Germline V gene data show CDR1 as LNHDA and CDR2 as SQIVND (reference sequence). The CDR3 runs 13 residues. Here the CDR3 DNA reads TGTGCCAGTAGTAGGCAGGGGGTCAATGAGCAGTTCTTC. Translating gives CASSRQGVNEQFF.

The chain carries TRBV18 and TRBJ2-2; 12 bases agree with TRBD2. The CDR3 has 16 amino acids. From germline, CDR1 is KGHSH and CDR2 LQKENI. Losses at the gene ends were 5 bases for V and 5 bases for J; bases not matched to a gene: 6. CDR3 loop: CASSSRLAGVTGELFF. CDR3 nucleotides: TGTGCCAGCTCATCTCGACTAGCGGGGGTTACCGGGGAGCTGTTTTTT.

V usage is TRBV4-1 and J usage is TRBJ2-1; 12 bases agree with TRBD2. The junction had 5 bases not matched to a gene; V was cut back by 4 bases and J by 4 bases. This CDR3 has 16 residues. CDR1 MGHRA and CDR2 YSYEKL come from the germline V gene. The CDR3 nucleotides read TGCGCCAGCAGCCCATATACTAGCGGGGGGTACAATGAGCAGTTCTTC. Its protein is CASSPYTSGGYNEQFF.

This sequence joins TRBV18 and TRBJ1-6, with 9 bases aligning to TRBD1. Germline assignment: CDR1 KGHSH and CDR2 LQKENI. With 3 bases clipped from V and 8 bases from J, the junction kept 14 bases outside the gene matches. The CDR3 totals 18 residues. CDR3 amino acids: CASSPNPMTGGIYSPLHF. CDR3 sequence (DNA): TGTGCCAGCTCACCTAACCCTATGACAGGGGGTATTTATTCACCCCTCCACTTT.

The chain joins TRBV19 to TRBJ1-5; 7 nucleotides align to TRBD1. Germline V lookup: CDR1 LNHDA, CDR2 SQIVND (reference sequence). The CDR3 consists of 21 residues. The V gene end was trimmed by 3 bases and the J gene end by 1 base; junction bases not matched to a gene: 21. CDR3 residues: CASSIFVGDRNYPSSNQPQHF. CDR3 DNA: TGTGCCAGTAGTATTTTTGTGGGGGACAGAAATTACCCCTCAAGCAATCAGCCCCAGCATTTT.

The V and J genes are TRBV19 and TRBJ1-2; the match to TRBD1 covers 7 bases. Germline CDR1 is LNHDA and CDR2 is SQIVND (reference sequence). V shed 8 bases and J 8 bases; nucleotides not matched to a gene: 23. This CDR3 spans 17 amino acids. CDR3 loop: CASLDARDSDRVKGYTF. CDR3 DNA: TGTGCCAGTTTGGATGCCCGCGACTCCGACAGGGTTAAAGGCTACACCTTC.

The chain is built from TRBV6-6 and TRBJ1-1, with 8 bases lining up with TRBD1. V was pared by 5 bases and J by 4 bases, with 9 bases of the junction left unmatched. There are 15 residues in the CDR3. Germline V CDR1 and CDR2: MNHNY, SVGAGI (reference sequence). CDR3 protein: CASSGRQGKSTEAFF. The CDR3 DNA is TGTGCCAGCAGTGGCAGACAGGGGAAGAGCACTGAAGCTTTCTTT.

This chain uses TRBV27 with TRBJ1-4; D might be TRBD1 (5 bases). The CDR3 contains 12 residues. Trimming cost V 5 bases and J 10 bases, with 11 bases left between them. CDR1 is MNHEY, CDR2 SMNVEV, per germline (reference sequence). The chain's CDR3 is CASSGRGRKLFF. CDR3 nucleotide sequence: TGTGCCAGCAGTGGACGGGGCAGAAAACTGTTTTTT.